Included here is one TCR beta chain sequence, with context. The target antigen is unknown. This sample stems from a study of Ad26.COV2.S vaccination and SARS-CoV-2 variants. Study at large: Intramuscular Ad26.COV2.S doses were given once or twice, 56 days apart. Study results and limitations: The authors reported substantial breadth in spike-specific CD8+ and CD4+ T cell responses after vaccination. Overall T cell responses may have been underestimated by the analyses of TCR breadth and depth.

The CDR3 is 13 amino acids. V lost 2 bases, J lost 8 bases, and 1 base stayed unmatched. CDR1 is MGHRA, CDR2 YSYEKL, per germline. Treatment described: about 20 received Ad26.COV2.S at low or high dose, single or two shots; about 5 received placebo; per-sample allocation not given. Sampling occurred on day 63 after the first vaccine or placebo injection. The method was immunoSEQ multiplex PCR; TCRdb's version includes in-frame clones alone and lacks a portion of them. This sample has over 250,000 clones; about 89% occur once, and the top ten carry about 3.6%. This clonotype originated in a person aged 18 to 59 who received the Ad26.COV2.S COVID-19 vaccine or a placebo. The V and J genes are TRBV4-1 and TRBJ2-1; 9 bases are a match to TRBD1. Sequencing was performed on peripheral blood, taken in a trial of Ad26.COV2.S vaccine versus placebo. The CDR3 region is CASSQRTGDEQFF. DNA for the CDR3: TGCGCCAGCAGCCAACGGACAGGGGATGAGCAGTTCTTC.